The entry that follows covers one T cell receptor beta chain sequence. The CDR3 length is 14 residues. Germline CDR1 and CDR2: SGHAT and FQNNGV. Trimming removed 5 bases from V and 4 bases from J, with 14 bases in between. The entry originates in a study of blood T cell repertoires in COVID-19. Study summary: The United States, Italy and Spain were the sources of the acute and convalescent COVID-19 samples. Sources were T cells, B-cell-depleted T cells, or PBMCs; the material itself was cDNA or gDNA.

How the authors handled the data: Using reference gene primer amplification, nucleated cell counts were estimated. The assay was immunoSEQ multiplex PCR, and TCRdb's table has in-frame clones only and misses some. The D gene and trimming were derived from the DNA, and the V and J assignments and clone size from that table. The sample shows 300,000 to 450,000 clones, about 89% of them seen only once. Those enrolled in Seattle joined during active infection and were followed longitudinally afterward. The specimen sequenced was peripheral blood. The chain carries TRBV11-2 and TRBJ1-1; D is possibly TRBD1 (6 bases). This clonotype originated in a woman aged 60 to 75 with COVID-19, enrolled during active disease. Here the CDR3 reads CASSIGQLRTEAFF. As DNA, the CDR3 is TGTGCCAGCAGCATTGGACAGTTACGCACTGAAGCTTTCTTT.